This passage covers 21 T cell receptor beta chains from one sample sequenced in a study of CD8+CD57+ T cells in acquired aplastic anemia. An expansion of CD8+CD57+ cells by flow cytometry had been shown in patients chosen for sequencing. Using genomic DNA as the template, TCR beta VDJ and CDR3 profiling was carried out. MiXCR was run by TCRdb on the reads, yielding one entry per CDR3 protein. The sample consists of about 200,000 distinct CDR3 sequences, around 49% of them appearing once. Specimen: sorted CD4+, CD8+, or CD8+CD57+ T cells (not recorded which) from PBMCs. The source of these receptors is a human donor with aplastic anemia.

In this sample, this clonotype turned up a few times. This clone may be a read error of a much larger clone one base away. V usage is TRBV5-1 and J usage is TRBJ2-1; D ambiguous. The germline CDR1 and CDR2 sequences are SGHRS and YFSETQ. Deletions cut 2 bases from V and 6 bases from J, with 12 bases between. CDR3 size: 14 residues. CDR3 sequence: CASSFIPACNEQFF. The CDR3 region has the DNA TGCGCCAGCAGCTTTATCCCGGCGTGCAATGAGCAGTTCTTC.

This clonotype showed up just once. The chain couples TRBV25-1 to TRBJ2-7; D is undetermined. The germline V and J ends were trimmed by 4 bases and 3 bases, with 7 bases remaining between them. The CDR3 covers 12 residues. Germline CDR1 reads MGHDK; CDR2 reads SYGVNS. For the CDR3, the DNA is TGTGCCAGCAGTGGACGAGACTACGAGCAGTACTTC. Residues: CASSGRDYEQYF.

This clonotype was found many times. The CDR3 DNA is TGTGCCAGCAGCTTCGGTTTGACGGAGAGCTCCTACGAGCAGTACTTC. Amino acids: CASSFGLTESSYEQYF. The chain is built from TRBV5-4 and TRBJ2-7; D remains unclear. The CDR3 contains 16 residues. V was cut by 2 bases and J by 0 bases, with 15 bases left in between. Germline CDR1 and CDR2: SGHNT and YYREEE (reference sequence). Full variable domain (rest looked up from reference TRBV5-4 and TRBJ2-7): ETGVTQSPTHLIKTRGQQVTLRCSSQSGHNTVSWYQQALGQGPQFIFQYYREEENGRGNFPPRFSGLQFPNYSSELNVNALELDDSALYLCASSFGLTESSYEQYFGPGTRLTVT.

This clonotype was seen repeatedly, ten times or more. The chain carries TRBV19 and TRBJ2-1, with TRBD1 matching 7 bases. CDR3 size: 16 residues. Germline CDR1 is LNHDA and CDR2 is SQIVND (reference sequence). After removal of 6 bases from V and 9 bases from J, the junction contained 17 bases not matched to a gene. The CDR3 protein is CASSPGTATARVEQFF. For the CDR3, the DNA is TGTGCCAGTAGCCCGGGGACAGCGACCGCGCGGGTTGAGCAGTTCTTC.

Comment on this clonotype: A much more abundant neighbour one base away suggests this may be a read error. The chain joins TRBV11-2 to TRBJ1-3; no clear D gene. V lost 5 bases, J lost 0 bases, and 17 bases lay in between. The CDR3 sequence is 17 residues long. CDR1 and CDR2 from the germline V gene are SGHAT and FQNNGV. CDR3 in amino acids: CASSDLPTTPSGNTIYF. The DNA for the CDR3 is TGTGCCAGCAGCGACCTCCCGACAACGCCCTCTGGAAACACCATATATTTT.

V and J are TRBV5-1 and TRBJ2-7, with unresolved D. This CDR3 has 13 residues. CDR1 and CDR2 from the germline V gene are SGHRS and YFSETQ. V lost 4 bases, J lost 6 bases, and 14 bases lay in between. CDR3 in amino acids: CASSPYLRTEQYF. The CDR3 DNA follows: TGCGCCAGCAGCCCCTACCTGAGGACCGAGCAGTACTTC.

This clonotype was seen a handful of times. This CDR3 reads CASSPSFTSGEDTQYF. The CDR3 region has the DNA TGTGCCAGCAGCCCCAGTTTTACTAGCGGGGAAGATACGCAGTATTTT. The chain employs TRBV9 and TRBJ2-3; 10 nucleotides align to TRBD2. This CDR3 has 16 residues. CDR1 is SGDLS, CDR2 YYNGEE, per germline. Losses at the gene ends were 4 bases for V and 5 bases for J; bases not matched to a gene: 10.

Details on this clonotype: This clone may be a read error of a much larger clone one base away. The chain is built from TRBV4-1 and TRBJ1-3, with 10 positions matching TRBD1. CDR1 and CDR2 from the germline V gene are MGHRA and YSYEKL. CDR3 size: 16 residues. The CDR3 DNA reads as TGCGCCAGCAGCCCAGGGCCTCGGGACAGGGGAACCACCATATATTTT. It specifies CASSPGPRDRGTTIYF.

This rearrangement joins TRBV10-2 to TRBJ2-7; the match to TRBD2 covers 11 bases. CDR1 is WSHSY and CDR2 is SAAADI in the germline V gene. The CDR3 extends over 13 amino acids. V dropped 6 bases and J dropped 4; count of bases not matched to a gene: 2. CDR3 amino acids: CASRGLAVYEQYF. The CDR3 nucleotides read TGCGCCAGCAGGGGACTAGCGGTTTACGAGCAGTACTTC.

The genes are TRBV5-4 and TRBJ1-6; D may be TRBD1 (6 bases). The germline gives CDR1 SGHNT, CDR2 YYREEE (reference sequence). The V gene lost 5 bases and the J gene lost 10 bases, with 22 bases spanning the gap. This CDR3 spans 16 amino acids. CDR3: CASRLDGGSGNSPLHF. The CDR3 DNA follows: TGTGCCAGCAGACTGGACGGGGGCTCAGGGAACTCACCCCTCCACTTT.

To note about this clonotype: At one of its ends the junction is not consistent with the germline gene, which may arise from a read error. The gene calls are TRBV5-1 and TRBJ2-1; no clear D gene. Germline lookup yields CDR1 SGHRS and CDR2 YFSETQ. The CDR3 is 13 amino acids. The CDR3: CASSLTTLNERFF. CDR3 nucleotide sequence: TGCGCCAGCAGCTTGACTACCCTCAATGAGCGGTTCTTC. The full variable domain, with the rest looked up from reference TRBV5-1 and TRBJ2-1, is KAGVTQTPRYLIKTRGQQVTLSCSPISGHRSVSWYQQTPGQGLQFLFEYFSETQRNKGNFPGRFSGRQFSNSRSEMNVSTLELGDSALYLCASSLTTLNERFFGPGTRLTVL.

This clonotype was counted many times. The J gene is TRBJ2-6, the V gene TRBV7-8, with 7 bases aligning to TRBD1. The CDR3 has 15 residues. The V and J ends lost 5 bases and 2 bases, in that order; junction bases with no gene match: 3. The germline V gene has CDR1 SGHVS and CDR2 FQNEAQ. As DNA, the CDR3 is TGTGCCAGCAGCCCTCAGGGGGCTGGGGCCAACGTCCTGACTTTC. Its protein is CASSPQGAGANVLTF.

This clonotype showed up many times. The V and J genes are TRBV5-1 and TRBJ2-7, with D possibly TRBD2 on 6 matching bases. Germline V gene lookup returns CDR1 SGHRS and CDR2 YFSETQ. The CDR3 consists of 13 residues. V gave up 4 bases and J gave up 4 bases, with 12 bases separating them. DNA of the CDR3: TGCGCCAGCAGCGTTGCTAGCGTTTACGAGCAGTACTTC. Its translation: CASSVASVYEQYF.

The chain recombines TRBV15 with TRBJ2-7, with D maybe TRBD2 (6 bases). Germline loops: CDR1 LNHNV, CDR2 YYDKDF (reference sequence). Trimming shortened V by 0 bases and J by 7 bases, and 13 bases separated the two germline ends. The CDR3 spans 14 residues. The CDR3 here is CATSRDGGAREQYF. CDR3 coding DNA: TGTGCCACCAGCAGAGACGGCGGGGCTCGGGAGCAGTACTTC.

This clonotype is a singleton in its sample. The J gene is TRBJ1-6, the V gene TRBV7-2; 7 bases fit TRBD1. Germline trimming cut 4 bases from V and 7 bases from J; bases unmatched to any gene: 7. This CDR3 is built from 15 residues. Germline V gene sequence: CDR1 SGHTA, CDR2 FQGNSA. The CDR3 coding sequence is TGTGCCAGCAGCTCGACAGGGCGGGGGAATTCACCCCTCCACTTT. It translates to CASSSTGRGNSPLHF.

Concerning this clonotype itself: The junction does not match germline at one end; this may be a read error. The chain is built from TRBV7-7 and TRBJ2-7; TRBD1 matches at 7 bases. The CDR3 length is 14 residues. Germline values: CDR1 SSHAT, CDR2 FNYEAQ (reference sequence). The CDR3 is CASSPTRAGGEQYF. CDR3 nucleotide sequence: TGTGCTAGCAGCCCCACCAGGGCAGGGGGCGAGCAGTACTTC.

There are many counts of this clonotype. This chain joins TRBV28 and TRBJ1-2; maybe TRBD1 (6 bases). The CDR3 consists of 16 residues. The germline V gene encodes CDR1 MDHEN and CDR2 SYDVKM. V was trimmed by 6 bases and J by 2 bases, leaving 19 bases between them. The CDR3 reads CASSQANRDTNYGYTF. For the CDR3, the DNA is TGTGCCAGCAGCCAAGCAAACAGGGACACCAACTATGGCTACACCTTC.

The CDR3 spells CASSSAGPSEQYF. In DNA, the CDR3 is TGTGCCAGTAGTTCCGCGGGTCCCTCAGAGCAGTACTTC. The chain is built from TRBV19 and TRBJ2-7, with a tentative D call TRBD2 (5 bases). CDR3 length: 13 amino acids. CDR1 and CDR2 from the germline V gene are LNHDA and SQIVND (reference sequence). With 5 bases removed from V and 7 bases from J, the gap between germline ends came to 15 bases.

This clonotype is a singleton in its sample. The chain combines TRBV2 with TRBJ2-5; no firm D call. The CDR3 runs 14 residues. Trimming took 2 bases from V and 2 from J, leaving 9 bases between them. Per germline, CDR1 SNHLY and CDR2 FYNNEI. As DNA, the CDR3 is TGTGCCAGCAGTGAACTGACCGGACAAGAGACCCAGTACTTC. Amino acids: CASSELTGQETQYF.

This chain links TRBV19 with TRBJ1-6, with TRBD1 as a possible D gene (5 bases). Germline CDR1 is LNHDA and CDR2 is SQIVND (reference sequence). CDR3 length equals 14 residues. Deletions cut 8 bases from V and 7 bases from J, with 15 bases between. CDR3 sequence (DNA): TGTGCCAGTCGGACGGGACGGGGGAATTCACCCCTCCACTTT. Encoded protein: CASRTGRGNSPLHF. Full variable domain (remainder filled in from reference TRBV19 and TRBJ1-6): DGGITQSPKYLFRKEGQNVTLSCEQNLNHDAMYWYRQDPGQGLRLIYYSQIVNDFQKGDIAEGYSVSREKKESFPLTVTSAQKNPTAFYLCASRTGRGNSPLHFGNGTRLTVT.

V and J are TRBV27 and TRBJ2-7, with D possibly being TRBD1 (6 bases). This CDR3 comprises 15 residues. Germline CDR1 and CDR2: MNHEY and SMNVEV (reference sequence). V gave up 6 bases and J gave up 2 bases, with 17 bases separating them. The CDR3 nucleotides are TGTGCCAGCAGCCCGGGACACGTCGCACCCTACGAGCAGTACTTC. As protein: CASSPGHVAPYEQYF.